The 6 T cell receptor beta chains presented below share a single source sample, sequenced in a study of blood T cells in healthy people across ages. PCR was performed a second time for about 7 to 11 cycles using a sample-barcoded 5' primer and a J-beta primer mix. A single record per CDR3 protein comes from TCRdb applying MiXCR to the 5' RACE reads. The sample contains about 970,000 distinct CDR3 sequences, roughly half of which appear only once. The sequencing sample was made of blood. The origin of the receptors is a woman aged 55-69 years in good health.

The chain joins TRBV7-9 to TRBJ1-1, with 7 bases lining up with TRBD1. Unmatched junction bases numbered 6, after V lost 3 bases and J lost 5 bases. The CDR3 spans 14 residues. Germline CDR1 reads SEHNR; CDR2 reads FQNEAQ (reference sequence). DNA for the CDR3: TGTGCCAGCAGCTTCACAGGGGACGTGACTGAAGCTTTCTTT. Translation: CASSFTGDVTEAFF.

The chain carries TRBV6-1 and TRBJ2-3; TRBD2 matches 10 bases. Germline V gene lookup returns CDR1 MNHNS and CDR2 SASEGT. The CDR3 consists of 17 residues. The ends lost 6 bases at V and 2 bases at J; junction bases unmatched: 11. CDR3 nucleotides: TGTGCCAGCAGCCGCCGCAAACTAGCGGGGACCACAGATACGCAGTATTTT. Translation: CASSRRKLAGTTDTQYF.

Only a few counts were recorded for this clonotype. CDR3 DNA: TGTGCCAGCAGCTTTCCCAGGGGGTCAACCTACGAGCAGTACTTC. The encoded protein is CASSFPRGSTYEQYF. The chain couples TRBV5-5 to TRBJ2-7, with 7 bases identical to TRBD1. Trimming removed 2 bases from V and 2 bases from J; junction bases left unmatched: 7. Germline values: CDR1 SGHKS, CDR2 YYEKEE (reference sequence). This CDR3 has 15 residues.

This clonotype was picked up a small number of times. The CDR3 DNA follows: TGTGCCAGCAGCTTGAACGCAAGGGACTACACAGATACGCAGTATTTT. Amino acid sequence: CASSLNARDYTDTQYF. The chain has TRBV5-6 and TRBJ2-3, with TRBD2 matching 7 bases. The V and J ends lost 1 base and 2 bases, in that order; junction bases with no gene match: 7. CDR1 and CDR2 (germline): SGHDT, YYEEEE. CDR3 length: 16 amino acids.

The chain is built from TRBV20-1 and TRBJ2-7, with 10 bases lining up with TRBD2. The CDR3 spans 13 residues. Per germline, CDR1 DFQATT and CDR2 SNEGSKA (reference sequence). V dropped 6 bases and J dropped 4; count of bases not matched to a gene: 6. The CDR3 bases are TGCAGTGCCCTTCTAGCGGGAGTGTACGAGCAGTACTTC. Translating gives CSALLAGVYEQYF.

This clonotype has more than one count but fewer than ten. The V gene is TRBV4-2, the J gene TRBJ2-1, with unresolved D. Germline V lookup: CDR1 LGHNA, CDR2 YNFKEQ. The CDR3 contains 11 residues. Trimming removed 0 bases from V and 10 bases from J, with 4 bases in between. The DNA for the CDR3 is TGTGCCAGCAGCCAAGATAGGGAGCAGTTCTTC. It encodes CASSQDREQFF.